This T cell receptor (beta chain) was sequenced for a study of blood T cell repertoires in COVID-19. Across the whole study: Whether acute or convalescent, the COVID-19 samples came from the United States, Italy and Spain.

The cohort comprised adults aged about 18 to 90 years residing in approximately 25 US areas. Cohort allocation depended upon clinical history that participants reported. The CDR3 is 15 amino acids. V gave up 5 bases and J gave up 1 base; unmatched junction bases: 5. The V gene's germline CDR1 is KGHSH and CDR2 LQKENI. TCRdb keeps only in-frame clones here, not all; method: immunoSEQ multiplex PCR. The table lists about 260,000 clones, roughly 80% of them singletons. This sequence joins TRBV18 and TRBJ1-1, with TRBD1 matching 9 bases. Sequencing used PBMCs or T cells enriched from blood (not recorded which). The receptor comes from a man aged 25-45 years with acute COVID-19. CDR3 region: CASSVQGARNTEAFF. DNA of the CDR3: TGTGCCAGCTCAGTACAGGGGGCAAGGAACACTGAAGCTTTCTTT.